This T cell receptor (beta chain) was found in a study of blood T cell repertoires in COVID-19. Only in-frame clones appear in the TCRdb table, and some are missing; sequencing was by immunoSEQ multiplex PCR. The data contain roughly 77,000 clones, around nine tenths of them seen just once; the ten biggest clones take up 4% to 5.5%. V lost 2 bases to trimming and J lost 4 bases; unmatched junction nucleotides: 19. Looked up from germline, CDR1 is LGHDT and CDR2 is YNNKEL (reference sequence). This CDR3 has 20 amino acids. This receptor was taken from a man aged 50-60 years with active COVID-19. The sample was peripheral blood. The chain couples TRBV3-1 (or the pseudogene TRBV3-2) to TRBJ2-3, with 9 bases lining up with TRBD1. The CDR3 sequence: CASSQYGGRGPGQGSDTQYF. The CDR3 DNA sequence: TGTGCCAGCAGCCAATACGGGGGAAGGGGACCGGGACAGGGATCAGATACGCAGTATTTT.